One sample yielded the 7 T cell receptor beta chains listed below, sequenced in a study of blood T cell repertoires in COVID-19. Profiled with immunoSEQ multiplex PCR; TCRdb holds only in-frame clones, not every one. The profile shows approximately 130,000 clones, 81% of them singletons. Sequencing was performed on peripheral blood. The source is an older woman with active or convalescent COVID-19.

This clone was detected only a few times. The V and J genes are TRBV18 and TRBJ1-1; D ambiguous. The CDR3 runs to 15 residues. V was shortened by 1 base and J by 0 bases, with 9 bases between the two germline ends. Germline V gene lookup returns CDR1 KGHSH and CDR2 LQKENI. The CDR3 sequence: CASSPREGVNTEAFF. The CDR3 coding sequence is TGTGCCAGCTCACCACGCGAGGGAGTGAACACTGAAGCTTTCTTT.

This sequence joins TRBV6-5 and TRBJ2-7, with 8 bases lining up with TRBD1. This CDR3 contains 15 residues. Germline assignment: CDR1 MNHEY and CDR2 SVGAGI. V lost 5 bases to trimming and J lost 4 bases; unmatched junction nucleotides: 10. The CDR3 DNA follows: TGTGCCAGCAGTATGAGGACAGGGTTGCCTTACGAGCAGTACGTC. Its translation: CASSMRTGLPYEQYV.

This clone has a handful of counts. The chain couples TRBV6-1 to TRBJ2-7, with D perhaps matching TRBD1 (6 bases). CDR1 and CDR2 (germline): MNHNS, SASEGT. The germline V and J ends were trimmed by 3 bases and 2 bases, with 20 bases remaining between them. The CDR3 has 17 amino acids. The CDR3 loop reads CASSDWGQQGETYEQYV. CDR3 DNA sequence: TGTGCCAGCAGTGACTGGGGACAACAGGGTGAGACCTACGAGCAGTACGTC.

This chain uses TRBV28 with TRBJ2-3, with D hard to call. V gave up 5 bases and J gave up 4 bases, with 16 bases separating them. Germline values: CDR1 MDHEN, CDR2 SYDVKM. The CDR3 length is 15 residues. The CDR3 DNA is TGTGCCAGCAGTCTGTCTTACTCATCCCCAGATACGCAGTATTTT. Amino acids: CASSLSYSSPDTQYF.

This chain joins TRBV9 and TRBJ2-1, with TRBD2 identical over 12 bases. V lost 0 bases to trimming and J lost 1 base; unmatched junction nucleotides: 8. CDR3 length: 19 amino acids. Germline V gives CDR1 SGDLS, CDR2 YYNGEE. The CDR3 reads CASSVALAGGPGSYNEQFF. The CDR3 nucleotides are TGTGCCAGCAGCGTAGCCCTAGCGGGAGGGCCCGGGTCCTACAATGAGCAGTTCTTC.

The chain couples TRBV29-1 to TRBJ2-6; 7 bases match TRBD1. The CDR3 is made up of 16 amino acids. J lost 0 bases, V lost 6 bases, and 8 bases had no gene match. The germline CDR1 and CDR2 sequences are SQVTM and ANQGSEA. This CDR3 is CSVYGQESSGANVLTF. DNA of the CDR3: TGCAGCGTCTACGGACAGGAGAGCTCTGGGGCCAACGTCCTGACTTTC. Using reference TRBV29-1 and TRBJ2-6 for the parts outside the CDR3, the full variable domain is SAVISQKPSRDICQRGTSLTIQCQVDSQVTMMFWYRQQPGQSLTLIATANQGSEATYESGFVIDKFPISRPNLTFSTLTVSNMSPEDSSIYLCSVYGQESSGANVLTFGAGSRLTVL.

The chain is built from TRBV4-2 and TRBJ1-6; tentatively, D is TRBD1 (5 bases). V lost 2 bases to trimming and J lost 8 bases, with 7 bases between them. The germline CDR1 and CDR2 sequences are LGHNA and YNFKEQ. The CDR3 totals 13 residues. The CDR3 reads CASSQPGDSPLHF. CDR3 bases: TGTGCCAGCAGCCAACCGGGGGATTCACCCCTCCACTTT.